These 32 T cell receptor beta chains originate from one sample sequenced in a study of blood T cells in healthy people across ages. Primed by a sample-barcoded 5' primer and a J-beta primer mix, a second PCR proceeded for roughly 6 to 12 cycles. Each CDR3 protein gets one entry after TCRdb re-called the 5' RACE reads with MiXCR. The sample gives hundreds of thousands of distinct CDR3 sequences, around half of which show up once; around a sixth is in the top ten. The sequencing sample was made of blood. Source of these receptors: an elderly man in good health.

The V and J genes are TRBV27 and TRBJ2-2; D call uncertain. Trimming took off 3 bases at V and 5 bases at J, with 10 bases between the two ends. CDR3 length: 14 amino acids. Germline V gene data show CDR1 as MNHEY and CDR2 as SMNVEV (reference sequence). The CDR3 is CASSLNGATGELFF. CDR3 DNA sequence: TGTGCCAGCAGTTTGAATGGAGCTACCGGGGAGCTGTTTTTT.

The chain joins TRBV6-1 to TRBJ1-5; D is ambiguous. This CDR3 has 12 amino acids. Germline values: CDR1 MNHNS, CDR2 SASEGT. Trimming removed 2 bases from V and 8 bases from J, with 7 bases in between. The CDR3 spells CASSEYLEPQHF. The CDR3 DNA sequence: TGTGCCAGCAGTGAATATCTGGAGCCCCAGCATTTT.

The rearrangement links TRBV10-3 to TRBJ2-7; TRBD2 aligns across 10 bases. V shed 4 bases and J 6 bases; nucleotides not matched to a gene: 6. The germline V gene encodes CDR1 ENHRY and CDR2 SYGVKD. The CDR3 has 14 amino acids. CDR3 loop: CAISGTSGILEQYF. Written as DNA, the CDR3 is TGTGCCATCAGTGGAACTAGCGGGATCCTCGAGCAGTACTTC.

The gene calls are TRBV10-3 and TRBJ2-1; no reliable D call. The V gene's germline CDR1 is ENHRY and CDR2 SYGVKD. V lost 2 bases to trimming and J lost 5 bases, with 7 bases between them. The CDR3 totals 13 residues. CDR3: CAISEIRNNEQFF. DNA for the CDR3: TGTGCCATCAGTGAGATCCGTAACAATGAGCAGTTCTTC.

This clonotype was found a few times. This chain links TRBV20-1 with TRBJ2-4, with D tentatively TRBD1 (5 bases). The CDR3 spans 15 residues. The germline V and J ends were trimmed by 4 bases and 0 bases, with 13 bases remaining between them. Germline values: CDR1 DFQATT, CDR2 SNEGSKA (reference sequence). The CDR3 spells CSAIGSGIAKNIQYF. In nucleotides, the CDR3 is TGCAGTGCTATTGGTTCAGGGATAGCCAAAAACATTCAGTACTTC.

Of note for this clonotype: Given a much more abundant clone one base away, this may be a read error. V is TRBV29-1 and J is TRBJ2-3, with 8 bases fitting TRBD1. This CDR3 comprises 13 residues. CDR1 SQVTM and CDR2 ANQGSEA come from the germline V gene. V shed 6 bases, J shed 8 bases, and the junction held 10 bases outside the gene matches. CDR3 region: CSVAQGASGTQYF. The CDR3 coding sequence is TGCAGCGTCGCGCAGGGGGCATCAGGTACGCAGTATTTT.

CDR3 in amino acids: CASRTGAPPEQYF. Written as DNA, the CDR3 is TGTGCCAGCAGGACAGGGGCCCCCCCCGAGCAGTACTTC. The chain is built from TRBV27 and TRBJ2-7; 8 bases are shared with TRBD1. The CDR3 extends over 13 amino acids. Germline CDR1 reads MNHEY; CDR2 reads SMNVEV (reference sequence). After removal of 6 bases from V and 6 bases from J, the junction contained 7 bases not matched to a gene.

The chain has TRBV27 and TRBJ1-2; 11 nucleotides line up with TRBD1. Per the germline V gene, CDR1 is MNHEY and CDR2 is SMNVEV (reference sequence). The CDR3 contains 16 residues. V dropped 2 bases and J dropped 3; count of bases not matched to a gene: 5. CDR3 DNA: TGTGCCAGCAGTTTAGGACAGGGGGCTTCTTACTATGGCTACACCTTC. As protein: CASSLGQGASYYGYTF.

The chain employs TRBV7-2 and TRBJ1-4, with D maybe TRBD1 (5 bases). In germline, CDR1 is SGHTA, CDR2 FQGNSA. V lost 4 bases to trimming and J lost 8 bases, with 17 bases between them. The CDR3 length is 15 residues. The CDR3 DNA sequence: TGTGCCAGCAGCTCGAGGGGAGGGACGTACGAAAAACTGTTTTTT. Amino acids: CASSSRGGTYEKLFF.

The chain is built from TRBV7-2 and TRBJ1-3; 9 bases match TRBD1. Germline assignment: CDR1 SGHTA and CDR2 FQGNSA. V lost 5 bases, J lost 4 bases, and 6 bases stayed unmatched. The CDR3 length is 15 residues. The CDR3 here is CASSQQGAEGNTIYF. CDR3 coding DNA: TGTGCCAGCAGCCAACAGGGGGCCGAAGGAAACACCATATATTTT.

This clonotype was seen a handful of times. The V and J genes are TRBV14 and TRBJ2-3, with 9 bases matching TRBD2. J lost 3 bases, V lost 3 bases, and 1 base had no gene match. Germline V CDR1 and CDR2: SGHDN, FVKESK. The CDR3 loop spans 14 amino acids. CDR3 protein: CASSHGLATDTQYF. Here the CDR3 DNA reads TGTGCCAGCAGCCATGGACTAGCGACAGATACGCAGTATTTT.

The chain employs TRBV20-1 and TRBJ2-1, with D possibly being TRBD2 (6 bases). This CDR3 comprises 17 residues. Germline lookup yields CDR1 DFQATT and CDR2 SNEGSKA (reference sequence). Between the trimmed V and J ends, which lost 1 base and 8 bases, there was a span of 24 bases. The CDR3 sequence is CSARVPATGARIYEQFF. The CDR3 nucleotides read TGCAGTGCTAGAGTCCCAGCGACGGGAGCTAGAATCTATGAGCAGTTCTTC.

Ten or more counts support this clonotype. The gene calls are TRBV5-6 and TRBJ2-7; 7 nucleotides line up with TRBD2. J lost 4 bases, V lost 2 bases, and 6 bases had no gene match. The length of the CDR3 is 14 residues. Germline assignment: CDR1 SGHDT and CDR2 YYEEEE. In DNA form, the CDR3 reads TGTGCCAGCAGCTTCGATCCTAGCGGATACGAGCAGTACTTC. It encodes CASSFDPSGYEQYF.

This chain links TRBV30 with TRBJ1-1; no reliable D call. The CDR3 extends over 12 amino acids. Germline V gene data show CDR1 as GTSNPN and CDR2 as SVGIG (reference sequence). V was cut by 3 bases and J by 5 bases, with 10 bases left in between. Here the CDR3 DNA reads TGTGCCTGGAGCCCTGGACGGACTGAAGCTTTCTTT. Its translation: CAWSPGRTEAFF. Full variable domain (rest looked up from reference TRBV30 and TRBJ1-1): SQTIHQWPATLVQPVGSPLSLECTVEGTSNPNLYWYRQAAGRGLQLLFYSVGIGQISSEVPQNLSASRPQDRQFILSSKKLLLSDSGFYLCAWSPGRTEAFFGQGTRLTVV.

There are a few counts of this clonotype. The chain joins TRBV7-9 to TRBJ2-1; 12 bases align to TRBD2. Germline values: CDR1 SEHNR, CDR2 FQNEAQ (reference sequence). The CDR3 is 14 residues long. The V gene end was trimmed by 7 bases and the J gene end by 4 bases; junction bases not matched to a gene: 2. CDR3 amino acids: CASITSGRYNEQFF. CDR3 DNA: TGTGCCAGCATCACTAGCGGGAGGTACAATGAGCAGTTCTTC.

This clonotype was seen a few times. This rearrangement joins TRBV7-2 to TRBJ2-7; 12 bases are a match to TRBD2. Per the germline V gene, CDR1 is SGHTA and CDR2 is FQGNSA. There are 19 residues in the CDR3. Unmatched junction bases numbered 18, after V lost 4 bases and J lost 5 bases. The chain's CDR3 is CASSSPLTSGSPLGDEQYF. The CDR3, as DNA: TGTGCCAGCAGCTCACCCTTGACTAGCGGGAGCCCTCTCGGGGACGAGCAGTACTTC.

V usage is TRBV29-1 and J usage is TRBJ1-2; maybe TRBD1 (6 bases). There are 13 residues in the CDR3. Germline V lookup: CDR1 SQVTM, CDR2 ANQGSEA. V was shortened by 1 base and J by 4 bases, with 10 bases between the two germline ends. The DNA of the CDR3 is TGCAGCGTTGAAGGGGGGCCGACCTATGGCTACACCTTC. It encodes CSVEGGPTYGYTF.

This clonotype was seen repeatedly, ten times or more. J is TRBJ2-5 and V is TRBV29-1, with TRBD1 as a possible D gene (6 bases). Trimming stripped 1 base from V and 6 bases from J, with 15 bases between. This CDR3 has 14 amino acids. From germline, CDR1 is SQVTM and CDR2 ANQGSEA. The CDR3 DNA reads TGCAGCGTTGAAGTACAGGGATTGGAGAAGACCCAGTACTTC. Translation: CSVEVQGLEKTQYF.

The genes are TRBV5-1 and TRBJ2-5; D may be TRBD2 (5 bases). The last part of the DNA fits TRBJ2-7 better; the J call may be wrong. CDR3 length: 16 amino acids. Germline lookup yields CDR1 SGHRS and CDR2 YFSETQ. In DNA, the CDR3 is TGCGCCAGCAGCTCCCGGAGTAGGAGGAGCCAAAACGAGCAGTACTTC. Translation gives CASSSRSRRSQNEQYF.

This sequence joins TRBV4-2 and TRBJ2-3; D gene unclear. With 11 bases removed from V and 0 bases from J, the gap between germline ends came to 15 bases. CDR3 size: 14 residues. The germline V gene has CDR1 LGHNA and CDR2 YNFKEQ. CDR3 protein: CASRWVTSTDTQYF. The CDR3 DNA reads TGTGCCTCCAGATGGGTTACTAGCACAGATACGCAGTATTTT.

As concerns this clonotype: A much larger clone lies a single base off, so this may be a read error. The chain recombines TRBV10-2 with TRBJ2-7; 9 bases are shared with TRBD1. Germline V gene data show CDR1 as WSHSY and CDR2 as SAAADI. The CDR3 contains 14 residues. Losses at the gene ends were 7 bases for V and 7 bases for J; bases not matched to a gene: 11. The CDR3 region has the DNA TGCGCCAGCATTGGAGACAGGGGGTCTTATGAGCAGTACTTC. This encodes CASIGDRGSYEQYF.

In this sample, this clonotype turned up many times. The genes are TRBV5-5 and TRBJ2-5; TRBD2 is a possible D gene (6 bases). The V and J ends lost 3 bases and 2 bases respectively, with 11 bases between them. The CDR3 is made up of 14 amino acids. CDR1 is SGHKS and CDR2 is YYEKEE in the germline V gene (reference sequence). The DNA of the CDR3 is TGTGCCAGCAGCTCCGGGACTCGTCAAGAGACCCAGTACTTC. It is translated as CASSSGTRQETQYF.

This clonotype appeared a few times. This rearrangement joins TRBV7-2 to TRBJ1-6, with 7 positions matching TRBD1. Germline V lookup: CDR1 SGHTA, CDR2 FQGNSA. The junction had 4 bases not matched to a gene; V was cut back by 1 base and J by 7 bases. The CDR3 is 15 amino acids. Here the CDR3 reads CASSLVWGQNSPLHF. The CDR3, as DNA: TGTGCCAGCAGCTTAGTTTGGGGACAGAATTCACCCCTCCACTTT.

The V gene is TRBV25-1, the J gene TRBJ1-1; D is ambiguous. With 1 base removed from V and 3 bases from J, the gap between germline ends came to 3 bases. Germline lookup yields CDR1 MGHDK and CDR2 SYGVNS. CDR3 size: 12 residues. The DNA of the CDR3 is TGTGCCAGCAGTGAATGGGACACTGAAGCTTTCTTT. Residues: CASSEWDTEAFF.

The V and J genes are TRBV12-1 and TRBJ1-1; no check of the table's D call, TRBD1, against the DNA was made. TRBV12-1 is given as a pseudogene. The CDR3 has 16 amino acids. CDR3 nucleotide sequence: TGTGCCAGCAGCTTTGCCCCGGGAAGGGAGAACACTGAAGCTTTCTTT. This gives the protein CASSFAPGRENTEAFF.

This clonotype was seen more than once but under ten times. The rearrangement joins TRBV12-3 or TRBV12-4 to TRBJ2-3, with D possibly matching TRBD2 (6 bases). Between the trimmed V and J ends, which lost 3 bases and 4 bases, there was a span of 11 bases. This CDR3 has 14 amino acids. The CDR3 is CASSLAGPADTQYF. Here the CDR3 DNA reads TGTGCCAGCAGTTTGGCGGGACCGGCAGATACGCAGTATTTT.

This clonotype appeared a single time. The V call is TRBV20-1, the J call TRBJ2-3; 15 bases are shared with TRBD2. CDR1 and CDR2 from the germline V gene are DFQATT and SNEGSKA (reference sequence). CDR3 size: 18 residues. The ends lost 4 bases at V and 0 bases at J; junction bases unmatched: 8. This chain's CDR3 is CSAKFGTSGRTSTDTQYF. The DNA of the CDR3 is TGCAGTGCTAAATTTGGGACTAGCGGGAGGACTAGCACAGATACGCAGTATTTT.

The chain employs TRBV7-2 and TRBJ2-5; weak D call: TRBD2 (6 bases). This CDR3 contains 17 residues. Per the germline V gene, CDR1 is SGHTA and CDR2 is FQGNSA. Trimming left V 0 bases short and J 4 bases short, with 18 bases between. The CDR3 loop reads CASSLASWTGVRETQYF. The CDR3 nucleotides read TGTGCCAGCAGCTTAGCGTCATGGACGGGGGTGCGAGAGACCCAGTACTTC.

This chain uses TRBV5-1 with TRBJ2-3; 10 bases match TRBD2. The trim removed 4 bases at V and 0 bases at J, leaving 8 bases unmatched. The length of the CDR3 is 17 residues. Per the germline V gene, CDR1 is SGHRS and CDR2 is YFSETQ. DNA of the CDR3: TGCGCCAGCAGCCCCGTAGCGGGAGGAACTAGCACAGATACGCAGTATTTT. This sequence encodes CASSPVAGGTSTDTQYF.

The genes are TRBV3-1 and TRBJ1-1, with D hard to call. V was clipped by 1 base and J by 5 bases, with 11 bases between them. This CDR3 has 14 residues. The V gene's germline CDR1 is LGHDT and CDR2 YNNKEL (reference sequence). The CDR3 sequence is CASSQASSATEAFF. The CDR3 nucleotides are TGTGCCAGCAGCCAAGCGTCCTCGGCGACTGAAGCTTTCTTT.

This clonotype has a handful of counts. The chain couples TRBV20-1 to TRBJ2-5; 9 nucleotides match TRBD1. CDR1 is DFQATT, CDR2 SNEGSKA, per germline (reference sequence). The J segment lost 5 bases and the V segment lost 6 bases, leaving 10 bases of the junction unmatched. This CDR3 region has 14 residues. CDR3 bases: TGCAGTGCCTCCGGGACAGGGAAACTTGAGACCCAGTACTTC. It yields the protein CSASGTGKLETQYF.

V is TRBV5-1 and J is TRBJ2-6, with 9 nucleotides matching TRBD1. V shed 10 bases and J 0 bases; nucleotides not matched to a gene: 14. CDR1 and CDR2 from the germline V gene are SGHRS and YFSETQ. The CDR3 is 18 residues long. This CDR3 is CAGTTPGQGNSGANVLTF. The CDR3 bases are TGCGCCGGCACTACACCGGGACAGGGTAACTCTGGGGCCAACGTCCTGACTTTC. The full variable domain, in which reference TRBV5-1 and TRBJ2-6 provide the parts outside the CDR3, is KAGVTQTPRYLIKTRGQQVTLSCSPISGHRSVSWYQQTPGQGLQFLFEYFSETQRNKGNFPGRFSGRQFSNSRSEMNVSTLELGDSALYLCAGTTPGQGNSGANVLTFGAGSRLTVL.